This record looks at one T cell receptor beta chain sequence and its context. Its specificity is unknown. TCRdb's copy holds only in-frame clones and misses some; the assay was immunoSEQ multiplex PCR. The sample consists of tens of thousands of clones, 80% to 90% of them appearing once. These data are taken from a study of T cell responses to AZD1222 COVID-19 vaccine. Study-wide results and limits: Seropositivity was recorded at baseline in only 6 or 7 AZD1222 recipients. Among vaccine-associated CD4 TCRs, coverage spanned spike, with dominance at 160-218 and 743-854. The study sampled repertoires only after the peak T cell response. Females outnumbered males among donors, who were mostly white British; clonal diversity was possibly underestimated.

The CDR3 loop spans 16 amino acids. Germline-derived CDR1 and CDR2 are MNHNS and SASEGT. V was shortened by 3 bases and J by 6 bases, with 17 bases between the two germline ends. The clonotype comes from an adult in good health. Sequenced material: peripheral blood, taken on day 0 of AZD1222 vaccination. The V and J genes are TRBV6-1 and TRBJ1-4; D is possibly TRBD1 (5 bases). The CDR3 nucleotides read TGTGCCAGCAGTGATAGGGCGGGGCGGGGAGATGAAAAACTGTTTTTT. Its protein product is CASSDRAGRGDEKLFF.